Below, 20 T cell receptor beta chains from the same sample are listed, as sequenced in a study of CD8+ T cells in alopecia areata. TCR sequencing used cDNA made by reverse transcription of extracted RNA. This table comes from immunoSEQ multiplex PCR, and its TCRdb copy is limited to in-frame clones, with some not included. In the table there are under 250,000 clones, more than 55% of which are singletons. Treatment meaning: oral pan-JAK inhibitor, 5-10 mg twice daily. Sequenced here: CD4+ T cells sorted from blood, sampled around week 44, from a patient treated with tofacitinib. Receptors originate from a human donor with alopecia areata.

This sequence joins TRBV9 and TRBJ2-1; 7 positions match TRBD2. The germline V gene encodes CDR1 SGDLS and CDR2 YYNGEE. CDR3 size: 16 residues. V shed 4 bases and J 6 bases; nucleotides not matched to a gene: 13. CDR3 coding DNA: TGTGCCAGCAGCAAAGGTTCCGGACTAGTCAGCAATGAGCAGTTCTTC. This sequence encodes CASSKGSGLVSNEQFF.

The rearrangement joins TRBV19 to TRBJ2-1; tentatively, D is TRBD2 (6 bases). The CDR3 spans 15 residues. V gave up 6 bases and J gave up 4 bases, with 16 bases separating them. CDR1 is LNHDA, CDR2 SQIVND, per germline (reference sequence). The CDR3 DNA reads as TGTGCCAGTAGGCGGGGCTCTAATGGGTACAATGAGCAGTTCTTC. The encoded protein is CASRRGSNGYNEQFF.

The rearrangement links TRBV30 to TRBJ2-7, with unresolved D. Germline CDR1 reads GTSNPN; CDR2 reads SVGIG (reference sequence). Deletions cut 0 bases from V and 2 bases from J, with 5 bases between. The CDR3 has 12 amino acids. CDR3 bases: TGTGCCTGGAGTGTACGGCCCTACGAGCAGTACTTC. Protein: CAWSVRPYEQYF.

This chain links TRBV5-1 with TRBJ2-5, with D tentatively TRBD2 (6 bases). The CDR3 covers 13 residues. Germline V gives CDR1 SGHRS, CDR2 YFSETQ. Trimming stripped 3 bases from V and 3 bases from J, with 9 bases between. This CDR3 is CASSSTSKETQYF. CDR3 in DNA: TGCGCCAGCAGCTCTACTAGCAAAGAGACCCAGTACTTC.

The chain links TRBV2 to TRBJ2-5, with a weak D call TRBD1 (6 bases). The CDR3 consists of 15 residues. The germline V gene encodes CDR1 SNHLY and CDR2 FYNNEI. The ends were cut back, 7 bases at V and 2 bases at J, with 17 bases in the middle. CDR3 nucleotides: TGTGCCAGCACTCTGGACAGTGGAAATCAAGAGACCCAGTACTTC. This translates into CASTLDSGNQETQYF.

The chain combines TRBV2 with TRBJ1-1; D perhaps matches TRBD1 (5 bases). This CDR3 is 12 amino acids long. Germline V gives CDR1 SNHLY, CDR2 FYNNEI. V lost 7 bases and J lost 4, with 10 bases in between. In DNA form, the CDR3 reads TGTGCCAGCATGGGGCTGGTCACTGAAGCTTTCTTT. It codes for CASMGLVTEAFF.

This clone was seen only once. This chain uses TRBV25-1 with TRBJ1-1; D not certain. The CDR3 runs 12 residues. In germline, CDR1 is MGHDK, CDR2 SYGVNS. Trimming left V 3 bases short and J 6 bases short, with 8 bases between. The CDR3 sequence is CASSDTVAEAFF. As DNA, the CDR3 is TGTGCCAGCAGTGATACGGTAGCTGAAGCTTTCTTT.

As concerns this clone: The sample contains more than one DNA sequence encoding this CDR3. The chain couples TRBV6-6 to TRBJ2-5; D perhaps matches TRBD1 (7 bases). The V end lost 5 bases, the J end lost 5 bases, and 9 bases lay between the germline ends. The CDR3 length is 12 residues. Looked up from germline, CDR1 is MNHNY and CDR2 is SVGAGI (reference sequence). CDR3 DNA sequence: TGTGCCAGCAGTGCAGGGGGGGAGACCCAGTACTTC. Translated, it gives CASSAGGETQYF.

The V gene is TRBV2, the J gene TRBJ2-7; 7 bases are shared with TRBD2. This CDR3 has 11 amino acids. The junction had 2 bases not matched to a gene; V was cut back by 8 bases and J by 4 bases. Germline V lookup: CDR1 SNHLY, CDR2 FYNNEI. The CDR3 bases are TGTGCCAGCGGGGGAGGGTACGAGCAGTACTTC. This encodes CASGGGYEQYF.

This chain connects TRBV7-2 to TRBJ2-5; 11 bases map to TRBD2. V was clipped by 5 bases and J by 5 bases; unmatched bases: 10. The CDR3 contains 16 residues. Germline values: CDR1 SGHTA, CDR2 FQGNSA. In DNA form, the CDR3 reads TGTGCCAGCAGCCCCTTAGCGGGGGGGCCGGGTGAGACCCAGTACTTC. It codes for CASSPLAGGPGETQYF.

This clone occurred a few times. The CDR3, as DNA: TGTGCCAGCAGCTTAAAAGTGAACACTGAAGCTTTCTTT. This gives the protein CASSLKVNTEAFF. V is TRBV7-8 and J is TRBJ1-1; no clear D gene. V lost 2 bases and J lost 0, with 4 bases in between. The germline gives CDR1 SGHVS, CDR2 FQNEAQ. This CDR3 spans 13 amino acids.

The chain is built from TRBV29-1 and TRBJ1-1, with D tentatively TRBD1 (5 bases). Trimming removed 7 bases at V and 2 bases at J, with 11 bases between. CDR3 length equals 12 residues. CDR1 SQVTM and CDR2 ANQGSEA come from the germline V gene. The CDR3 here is CSATEINTEAFF. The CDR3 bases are TGCAGCGCGACAGAGATTAACACTGAAGCTTTCTTT.

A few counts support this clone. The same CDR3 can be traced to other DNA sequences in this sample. The CDR3 is CSVGQGIYEQYF. The DNA of the CDR3 is TGCAGCGTTGGCCAGGGGATCTACGAGCAGTACTTC. The chain joins TRBV29-1 to TRBJ2-7; D possibly corresponds to TRBD1 (6 bases). Germline CDR1 reads SQVTM; CDR2 reads ANQGSEA. The CDR3 has 12 amino acids. V shed 4 bases and J shed 3 bases, with 10 bases lying between them.

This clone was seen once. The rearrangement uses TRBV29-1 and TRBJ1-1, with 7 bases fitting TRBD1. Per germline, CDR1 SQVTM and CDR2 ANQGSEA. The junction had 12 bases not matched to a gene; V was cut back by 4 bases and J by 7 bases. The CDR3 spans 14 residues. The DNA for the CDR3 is TGCAGCGTTGTGGTACCGGGACAGAATCTTGAAGCTTTCTTT. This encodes CSVVVPGQNLEAFF.

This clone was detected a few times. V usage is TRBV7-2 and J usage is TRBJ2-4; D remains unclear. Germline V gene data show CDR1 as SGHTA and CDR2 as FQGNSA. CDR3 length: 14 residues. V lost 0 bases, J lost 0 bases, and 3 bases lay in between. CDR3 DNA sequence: TGTGCCAGCAGCTTAGCACAAGCCAAAAACATTCAGTACTTC. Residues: CASSLAQAKNIQYF.

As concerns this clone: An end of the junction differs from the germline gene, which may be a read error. The CDR3 loop is CASSQGGNSGYTF. The CDR3 DNA reads TGTGCCAGCAGCCAGGGGGGGAACTCTGGCTACACCTTC. The chain uses TRBV7-2 and TRBJ1-2; TRBD1 matches at 7 bases. The CDR3 runs 13 residues. Germline lookup yields CDR1 SGHTA and CDR2 FQGNSA.

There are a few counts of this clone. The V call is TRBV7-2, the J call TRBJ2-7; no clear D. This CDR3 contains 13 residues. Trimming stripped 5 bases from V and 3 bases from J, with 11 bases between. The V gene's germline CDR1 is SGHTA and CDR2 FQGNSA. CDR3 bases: TGTGCCAGCAGCCGGAGCAGGATCTACGAGCAGTACTTC. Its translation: CASSRSRIYEQYF.

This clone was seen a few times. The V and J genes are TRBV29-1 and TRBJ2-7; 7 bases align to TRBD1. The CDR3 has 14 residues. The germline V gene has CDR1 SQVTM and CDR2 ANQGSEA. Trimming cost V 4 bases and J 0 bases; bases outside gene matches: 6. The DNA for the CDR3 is TGCAGCGTTGGGAGCGACAGGGTCTCCTACGAGCAGTACTTC. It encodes CSVGSDRVSYEQYF.

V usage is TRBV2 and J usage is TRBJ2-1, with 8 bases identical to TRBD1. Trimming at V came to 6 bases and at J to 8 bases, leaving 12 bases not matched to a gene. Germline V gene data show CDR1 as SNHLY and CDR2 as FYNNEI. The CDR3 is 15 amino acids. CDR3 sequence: CASRLDRVGPHEQFF. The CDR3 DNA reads TGTGCCAGCAGACTGGACAGGGTAGGGCCTCATGAGCAGTTCTTC.

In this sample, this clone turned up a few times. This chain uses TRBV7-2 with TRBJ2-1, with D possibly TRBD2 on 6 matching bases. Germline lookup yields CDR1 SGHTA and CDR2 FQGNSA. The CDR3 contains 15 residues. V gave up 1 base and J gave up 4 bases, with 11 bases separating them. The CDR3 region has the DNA TGTGCCAGCAGCTTAGTTGGCGGGACGTACAATGAGCAGTTCTTC. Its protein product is CASSLVGGTYNEQFF.